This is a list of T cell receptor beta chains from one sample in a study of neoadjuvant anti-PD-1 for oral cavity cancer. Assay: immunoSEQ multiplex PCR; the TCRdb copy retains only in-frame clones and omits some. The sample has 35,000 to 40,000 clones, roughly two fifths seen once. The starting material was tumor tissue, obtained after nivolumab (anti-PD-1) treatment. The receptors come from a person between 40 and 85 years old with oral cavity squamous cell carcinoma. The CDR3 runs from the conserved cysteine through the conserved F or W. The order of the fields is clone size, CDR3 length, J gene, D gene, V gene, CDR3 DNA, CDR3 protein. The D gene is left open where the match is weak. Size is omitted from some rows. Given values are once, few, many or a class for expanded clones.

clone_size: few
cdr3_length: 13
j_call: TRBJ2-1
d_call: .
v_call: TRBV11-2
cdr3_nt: TGTGCCAGCAGCTTGGGCTCCTACAATGAGCAGTTCTTC
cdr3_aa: CASSLGSYNEQFF

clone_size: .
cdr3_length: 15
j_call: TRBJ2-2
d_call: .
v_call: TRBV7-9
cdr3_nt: TGTGCCAGCCAGCGTGGCTTACTCAACACCGGGGAGCTGTTTTTT
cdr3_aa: CASQRGLLNTGELFF

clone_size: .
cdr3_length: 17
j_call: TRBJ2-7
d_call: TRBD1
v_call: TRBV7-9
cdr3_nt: TGTGCCAGCAGACAAAACCTGGGACAGGGGTACTCCTACGAGCAGTACTTC
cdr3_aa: CASRQNLGQGYSYEQYF

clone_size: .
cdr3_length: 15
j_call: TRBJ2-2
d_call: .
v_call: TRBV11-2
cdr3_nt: TGTGCCAGCAGCTTAGGGGGTTCGAACACCGGGGAGCTGTTTTTT
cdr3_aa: CASSLGGSNTGELFF

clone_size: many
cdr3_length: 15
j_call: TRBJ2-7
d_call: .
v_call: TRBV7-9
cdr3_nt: TGTGCCAGCAGCCAAGAGTATGCAGACTCCTACGAGCAGTACTTC
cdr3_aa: CASSQEYADSYEQYF

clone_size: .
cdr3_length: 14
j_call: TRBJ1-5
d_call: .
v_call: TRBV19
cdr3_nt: TGTGCCAGTAGTATGGGGACTGGTAATCAGCCCCAGCATTTT
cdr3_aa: CASSMGTGNQPQHF

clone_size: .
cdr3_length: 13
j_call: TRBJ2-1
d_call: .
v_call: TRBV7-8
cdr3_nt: TGTGCCAGCAGCATGACAGGTATCAATGAGCAGTTCTTC
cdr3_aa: CASSMTGINEQFF

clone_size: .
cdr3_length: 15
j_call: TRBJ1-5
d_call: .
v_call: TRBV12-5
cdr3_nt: TGTGCTAGTGGTTTGGGGGTGTCTGGCAATCAGCCCCAGCATTTT
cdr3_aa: CASGLGVSGNQPQHF

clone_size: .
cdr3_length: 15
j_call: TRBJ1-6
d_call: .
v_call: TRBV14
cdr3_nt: TGTGCCAGCAGCCAAAACAAGGGGGGGAATTCACCCCTCCACTTT
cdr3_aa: CASSQNKGGNSPLHF

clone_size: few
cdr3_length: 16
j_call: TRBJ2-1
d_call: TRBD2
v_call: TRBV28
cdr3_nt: TGTGCCAGCAGTTTTGGTAGCGGGAGGCCCTACAATGAGCAGTTCTTC
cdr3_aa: CASSFGSGRPYNEQFF

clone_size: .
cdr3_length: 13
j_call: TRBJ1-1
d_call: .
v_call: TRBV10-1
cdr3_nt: TGCGCCAGCAGTGGCGGGGTACGGACTGAAGCTTTCTTT
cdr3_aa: CASSGGVRTEAFF

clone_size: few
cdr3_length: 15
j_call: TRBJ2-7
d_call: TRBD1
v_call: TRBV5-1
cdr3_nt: TGCGCCAGCAGCTTTGATACGACAGGGGGCGACGAGCAGTACTTC
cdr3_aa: CASSFDTTGGDEQYF

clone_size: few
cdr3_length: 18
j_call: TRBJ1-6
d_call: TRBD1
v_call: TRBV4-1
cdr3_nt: TGCGCCAGCAGCCACTCATCCCTGAGGGGGACAGGGCTTTCACCCCTCCACTTT
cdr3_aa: CASSHSSLRGTGLSPLHF

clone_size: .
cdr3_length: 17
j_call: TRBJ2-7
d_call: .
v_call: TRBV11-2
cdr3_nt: TGTGCCAGCAGCTTAGCGCCGAGACAAGAAGGACTGATCGAGCAGTACTTC
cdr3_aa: CASSLAPRQEGLIEQYF

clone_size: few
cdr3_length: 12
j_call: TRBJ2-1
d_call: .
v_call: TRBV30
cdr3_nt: TGTGCCTGGGATTTTTCTGGCGTCGGACAGTTCTTC
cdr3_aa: CAWDFSGVGQFF

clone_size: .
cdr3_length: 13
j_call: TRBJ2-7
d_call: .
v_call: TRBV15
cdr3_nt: TGTGCCACCAGCACGGGGGACAGCTACGAGCAGTACTTC
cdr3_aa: CATSTGDSYEQYF

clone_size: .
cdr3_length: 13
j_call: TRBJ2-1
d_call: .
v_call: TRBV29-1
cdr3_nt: TGCAGCGTTGATGTACAGAACTACAATGAGCAGTTCTTC
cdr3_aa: CSVDVQNYNEQFF

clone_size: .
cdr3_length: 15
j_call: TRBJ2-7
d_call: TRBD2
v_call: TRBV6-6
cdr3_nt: TGTGCCAGCCTCACGGGGGGGACCCTTACCTACGAGCAGTACTTC
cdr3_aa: CASLTGGTLTYEQYF

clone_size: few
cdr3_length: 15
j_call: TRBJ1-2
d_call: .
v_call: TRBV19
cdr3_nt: TGTGCCAGTAGTATGCAGGGCGCAGAGGGCTATGGCTACACCTTC
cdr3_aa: CASSMQGAEGYGYTF

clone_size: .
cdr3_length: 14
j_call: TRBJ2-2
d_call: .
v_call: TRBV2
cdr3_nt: TGTGCCAGTAAGGGACCGGTGGTGACCGGGGAGCTGTTTTTT
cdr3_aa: CASKGPVVTGELFF

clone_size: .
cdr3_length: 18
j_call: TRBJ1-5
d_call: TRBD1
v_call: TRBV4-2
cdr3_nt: TGTGCCAGCAGCCAAAGATTGTTGGGGACAGGGGGATATCAGCCCCAGCATTTT
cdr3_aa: CASSQRLLGTGGYQPQHF

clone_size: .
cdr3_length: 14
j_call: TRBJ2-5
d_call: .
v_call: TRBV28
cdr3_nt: TGTGCCAGCAGACGAGGGGCAGGACAAGAGACCCAGTACTTC
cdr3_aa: CASRRGAGQETQYF

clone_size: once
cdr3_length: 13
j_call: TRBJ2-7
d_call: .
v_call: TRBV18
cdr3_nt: TGTGCCAGCTCATGGCAGTCGGGTTACGAGCAGTACTTC
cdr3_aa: CASSWQSGYEQYF

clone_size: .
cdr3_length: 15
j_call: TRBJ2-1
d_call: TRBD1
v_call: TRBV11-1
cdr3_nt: TGTGCCAGCAGCGCCCGGGACAGTCTCTACAATGAGCAGTTCTTC
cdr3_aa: CASSARDSLYNEQFF

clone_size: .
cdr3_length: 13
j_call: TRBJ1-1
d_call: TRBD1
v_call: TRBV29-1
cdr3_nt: TGCAGCGGGATGGGACAGGCGAACACTGAAGCTTTCTTT
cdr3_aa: CSGMGQANTEAFF

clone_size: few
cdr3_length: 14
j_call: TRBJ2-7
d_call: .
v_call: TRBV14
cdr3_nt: TGTGCCAGCAGCCGGTCACCCACCAAGTACGAGCAGTACTTC
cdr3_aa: CASSRSPTKYEQYF

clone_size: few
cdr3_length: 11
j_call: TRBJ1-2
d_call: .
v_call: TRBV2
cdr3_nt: TGTGCCAGTACCCTAAGGGGGTCGGGGACCTTC
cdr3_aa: CASTLRGSGTF

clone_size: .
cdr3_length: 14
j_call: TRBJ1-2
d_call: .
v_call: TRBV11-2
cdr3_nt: TGTGCCAGCAGACCGATCACATCCGACTATGGCTACACCTTC
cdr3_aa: CASRPITSDYGYTF

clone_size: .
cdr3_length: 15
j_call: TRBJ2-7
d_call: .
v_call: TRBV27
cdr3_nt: TGTGCCAGCAGTTTCTCATTTGGTAGCTCCTACGAGCAGTACTTC
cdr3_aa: CASSFSFGSSYEQYF

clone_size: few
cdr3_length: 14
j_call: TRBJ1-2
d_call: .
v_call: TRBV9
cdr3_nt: TGTGCCAGCAGCGTAGGGGCAGGGCCGGATGGCTACACCTTC
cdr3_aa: CASSVGAGPDGYTF

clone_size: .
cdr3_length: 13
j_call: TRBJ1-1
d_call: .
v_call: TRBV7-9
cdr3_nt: TGTGCCAGCACCCTTACGGGGAACACTGAAGCTTTCTTT
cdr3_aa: CASTLTGNTEAFF

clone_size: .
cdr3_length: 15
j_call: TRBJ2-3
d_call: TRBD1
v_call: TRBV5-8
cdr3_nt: TGTGCCAGCAGCCCTAGGACAGGAAGTGCAGATACGCAGTATTTT
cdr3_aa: CASSPRTGSADTQYF

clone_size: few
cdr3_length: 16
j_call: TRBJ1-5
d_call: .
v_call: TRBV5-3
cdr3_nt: TGTGCCAGAAGCCATCGGGGCGAGCCGTTCAATCAGCCCCAGCATTTT
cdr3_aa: CARSHRGEPFNQPQHF

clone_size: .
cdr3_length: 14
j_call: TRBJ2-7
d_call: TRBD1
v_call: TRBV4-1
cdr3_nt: TGCGCCAGCAGCCTAAGGGGACAGGGATACGAGCAGTACTTC
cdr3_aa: CASSLRGQGYEQYF

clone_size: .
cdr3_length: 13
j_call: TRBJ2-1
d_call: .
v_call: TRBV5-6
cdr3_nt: TGTGCCAGCAGCTTGGAACTGTACAATGAGCAGTTCTTC
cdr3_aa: CASSLELYNEQFF

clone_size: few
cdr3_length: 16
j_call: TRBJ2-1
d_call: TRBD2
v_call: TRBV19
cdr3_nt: TGTGCCAGTAGTATAGGGGGGCTAGCGGGGTACAATGAGCAGTTCTTC
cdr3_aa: CASSIGGLAGYNEQFF

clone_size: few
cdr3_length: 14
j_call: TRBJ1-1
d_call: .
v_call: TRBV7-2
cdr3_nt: TGTGCCAGCAGCGTCATGGGGGCAGGGACTGAAGCTTTCTTT
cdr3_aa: CASSVMGAGTEAFF

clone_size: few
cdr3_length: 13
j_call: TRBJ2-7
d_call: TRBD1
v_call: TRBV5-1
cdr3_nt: TGCGCCAGCAGGCAGGGGGAACGGAGTGAGCAGTACTTC
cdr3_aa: CASRQGERSEQYF

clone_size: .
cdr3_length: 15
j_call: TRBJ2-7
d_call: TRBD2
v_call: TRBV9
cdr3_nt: TGTGCCAGCAGCCCGGGGGGAAACCCCTCCTACGAGCAGTACTTC
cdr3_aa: CASSPGGNPSYEQYF

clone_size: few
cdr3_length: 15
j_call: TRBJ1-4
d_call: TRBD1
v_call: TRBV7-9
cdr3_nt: TGTGCCAGCAGCTTGGAGACAGGGACTAATGAAAAACTGTTTTTT
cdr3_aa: CASSLETGTNEKLFF

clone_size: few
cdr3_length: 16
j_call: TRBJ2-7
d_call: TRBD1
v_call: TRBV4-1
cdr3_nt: TGCGCCAGCAGCCATCGGGCCGGGACAGGGAGAGCCGAGCAGTACTTC
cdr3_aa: CASSHRAGTGRAEQYF

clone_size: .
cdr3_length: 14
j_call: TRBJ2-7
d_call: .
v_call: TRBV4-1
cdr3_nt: TGCGCCAGCAGCCCATGGACAGTCGCCCACGAGCAGTACTTC
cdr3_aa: CASSPWTVAHEQYF

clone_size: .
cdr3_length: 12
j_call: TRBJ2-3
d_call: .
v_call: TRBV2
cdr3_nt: TGTGCCAGCTCTTCCAGCACAGATACGCAGTATTTT
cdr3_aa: CASSSSTDTQYF

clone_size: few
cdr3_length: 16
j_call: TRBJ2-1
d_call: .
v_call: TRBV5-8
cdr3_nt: TGTGCCAGCAGCTTGGTAACCCAGGGCTCCTACAATGAGCAGTTCTTC
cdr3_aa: CASSLVTQGSYNEQFF

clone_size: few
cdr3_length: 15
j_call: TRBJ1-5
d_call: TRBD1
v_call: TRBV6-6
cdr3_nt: TGTGCCAGCAGTTACGGACAGGACATGTATCAGCCCCAGCATTTT
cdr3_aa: CASSYGQDMYQPQHF

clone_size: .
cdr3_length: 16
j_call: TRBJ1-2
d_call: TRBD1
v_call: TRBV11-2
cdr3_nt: TGTGCCAGCAGCTCCGTCCGGGACAGGGGTGCATATGGCTACACCTTC
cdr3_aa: CASSSVRDRGAYGYTF

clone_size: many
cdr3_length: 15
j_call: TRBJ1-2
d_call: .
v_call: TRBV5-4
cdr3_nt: TGTGCCAGCAGCCGCGACAGGACCCTCCGCTATGGCTACACCTTC
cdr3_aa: CASSRDRTLRYGYTF

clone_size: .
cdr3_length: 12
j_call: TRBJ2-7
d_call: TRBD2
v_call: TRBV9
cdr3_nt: TGTGCCAGCAGCGCGGGGGGTCGCGAGCAGTACTTC
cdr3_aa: CASSAGGREQYF

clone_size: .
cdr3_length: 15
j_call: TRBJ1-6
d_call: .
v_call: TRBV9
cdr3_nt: TGTGCCAGCAGCGTAGGGGGGAAAGATAATTCACCCCTCCACTTT
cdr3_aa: CASSVGGKDNSPLHF

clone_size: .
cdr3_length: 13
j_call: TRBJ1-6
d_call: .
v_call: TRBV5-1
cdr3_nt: TGCGCCAGCAGCTTGCACTTAAATTCACCCCTCCACTTT
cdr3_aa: CASSLHLNSPLHF